These 2 T cell receptor beta chains were sequenced from one sample in a study of cytomegalovirus exposure and HLA in healthy donors. PCR was performed using 60 Vbeta and 13 Jbeta primers. TCRdb's copy holds only in-frame clones and misses some; the assay was immunoSEQ multiplex PCR. Of about 190,000 clones listed, roughly four fifths are singletons. The source material was PBMCs. These receptors came from a woman in her twenties or thirties in good health and CMV-seropositive.

The V and J genes are TRBV7-7 and TRBJ2-1; the match to TRBD2 covers 11 bases. CDR1 is SSHAT and CDR2 is FNYEAQ in the germline V gene (reference sequence). This CDR3 is 16 amino acids long. With 5 bases clipped from V and 4 bases from J, the junction kept 7 bases outside the gene matches. CDR3 protein: CASSMGTSGDYNEQFF. The DNA for the CDR3 is TGTGCCAGCAGCATGGGGACTAGCGGAGATTACAATGAGCAGTTCTTC.

This chain joins TRBV5-1 and TRBJ2-2, with TRBD2 matching over 9 bases. The V and J ends lost 3 bases and 7 bases, in that order; junction bases with no gene match: 19. Germline assignment: CDR1 SGHRS and CDR2 YFSETQ. The CDR3 is 19 residues long. CDR3 DNA sequence: TGCGCCAGCAGCTCCTTTACGGGCGGGAGGGCCCGTGGAGGCGGGGAGCTGTTTTTT. As protein: CASSSFTGGRARGGGELFF. Full variable domain (remainder filled in from reference TRBV5-1 and TRBJ2-2): KAGVTQTPRYLIKTRGQQVTLSCSPISGHRSVSWYQQTPGQGLQFLFEYFSETQRNKGNFPGRFSGRQFSNSRSEMNVSTLELGDSALYLCASSSFTGGRARGGGELFFGEGSRLTVL.